The 23 T cell receptor beta chains reported below all come from one sample, sequenced in a study of tumor and adjacent non-tumor tissue in lung cancer. A modified ARM-PCR protocol with three rounds of nested PCR amplified TCRbeta. One entry per CDR3 protein, called by TCRdb with MiXCR from the multiplex PCR reads. In the table there are tens of thousands of distinct CDR3 sequences, approximately 79% of which are singletons. RNA was extracted from bulk tissue without any cell sorting. Sequenced input: lung tumor tissue. These TCRs come from a woman between 45 and 65 years old with non-small cell lung cancer.

About this clonotype itself: Here the CDR3 omits its conserved ending phenylalanine or tryptophan, so a read error is the likely source. J is TRBJ1-5 and V is TRBV7-9; D might be TRBD1 (6 bases). Trimming removed 3 bases at V and 7 bases at J, with 13 bases between. The CDR3 has 14 amino acids. Germline lookup yields CDR1 SEHNR and CDR2 FQNEAQ (reference sequence). DNA of the CDR3: TGTGCCAGCAGCTTGGGGGCAGGTAAACAGCCCCAGCATGTT. It yields the protein CASSLGAGKQPQHV.

For this clonotype: At one of its ends the junction is not consistent with the germline gene, which may arise from a read error. The chain employs TRBV12-3 or TRBV12-4 and TRBJ1-2; D may be TRBD1 (5 bases). This CDR3 is 13 amino acids long. CDR3 bases: TGTGCCAGGAGTTTGGAGGGACTTTATGGCTACACTTTC. Translation: CARSLEGLYGYTF.

This clonotype is medium-sized by share. This chain uses TRBV20-1 with TRBJ2-7; D remains ambiguous. V was pared by 7 bases and J by 4 bases, with 20 bases between. This CDR3 spans 14 amino acids. Germline CDR1 is DFQATT and CDR2 is SNEGSKA (reference sequence). CDR3 loop: CSVRIAVGTYEQYF. The CDR3 DNA reads TGCAGTGTCCGTATAGCCGTGGGTACGTACGAGCAGTACTTC.

Turning to this clonotype: The junction differs from germline at one of its ends, possibly a read error. The chain has TRBV20-1 and TRBJ2-7; D call uncertain. Looked up from germline, CDR1 is DFQATT and CDR2 is SNEGSKA (reference sequence). The CDR3 contains 12 residues. This CDR3 is CSVRWVGYEQYF. The CDR3 DNA is TGCAGTGTTAGATGGGTCGGCTACGAGCAGTACTTC.

This clonotype was counted a few times. No conserved phenylalanine or tryptophan ends this CDR3, so it is likely a read error. The V call is TRBV12-3 or TRBV12-4, the J call TRBJ2-1; D is unclear. The CDR3 spans 12 residues. Between the trimmed V and J ends, which lost 6 bases and 4 bases, there was a span of 7 bases. The CDR3 bases are TGTGCCAGCAGCGATCGATACAATGAGCAGTTCCTC. It codes for CASSDRYNEQFL.

A word on this clonotype: The junction shows a germline mismatch at one end, possibly a read error. The chain's CDR3 is CAIRSETTDTQCF. In DNA, the CDR3 is TGTGCCATCAGGAGCGAGACCACAGATACGCAGTGTTTT. This sequence joins TRBV10-3 and TRBJ2-3, with D unresolved. This CDR3 contains 13 residues. Germline assignment: CDR1 ENHRY and CDR2 SYGVKD.

This chain connects TRBV4-3 to TRBJ2-5; the D gene is possibly TRBD2 (5 bases). V lost 1 base to trimming and J lost 2 bases, with 8 bases between them. Germline V lookup: CDR1 LGHNA, CDR2 YSLEER. This CDR3 is 14 amino acids long. This CDR3 reads CASSQVSGQETQYF. In DNA form, the CDR3 reads TGCGCCAGCAGCCAAGTCTCGGGACAAGAGACCCAGTACTTC.

The rearrangement links TRBV29-1 to TRBJ2-7; TRBD1 might be the D (5 bases). The J call may be mistaken, given a closer DNA end match to TRBJ2-1. CDR1 is SQVTM, CDR2 ANQGSEA, per germline. This CDR3 has 15 residues. CDR3 region: CSVALGWGDSYEQFF. Written as DNA, the CDR3 is TGCAGCGTTGCTTTAGGTTGGGGCGACAGCTACGAACAGTTCTTC.

Comments on this clonotype: One junction end disagrees with the germline gene, perhaps due to a read error. This chain uses TRBV12-3 or TRBV12-4 with TRBJ2-3; D remains unclear. The CDR3 has 15 residues. CDR3 region: CTSSLETLSTDTQYF. The CDR3 DNA follows: TGTACCAGCAGTTTAGAGACATTAAGCACAGATACTCAGTATTTT.

This chain uses TRBV20-1 with TRBJ2-1; D remains ambiguous. CDR1 and CDR2 from the germline V gene are DFQATT and SNEGSKA (reference sequence). The length of the CDR3 is 14 residues. The V and J ends lost 4 bases and 3 bases respectively, with 13 bases between them. CDR3 sequence: CSANPSWIYNEQFF. CDR3 coding DNA: TGCAGTGCTAATCCTAGTTGGATCTACAATGAGCAGTTCTTC.

V is TRBV29-1 and J is TRBJ2-2; a weak D match, TRBD1 (5 bases). This CDR3 region has 14 residues. Germline V CDR1 and CDR2: SQVTM, ANQGSEA. The CDR3 coding sequence is TGCGGCATTTCGGACAAGGTGCACACCGGGGAGCTGTTTTTT. It specifies CGISDKVHTGELFF.

On this clonotype itself: The junction departs from germline at one end; a sequencing error may be responsible. The V call is TRBV11-1, the J call TRBJ2-3, with 7 bases lining up with TRBD1. Germline lookup yields CDR1 SGHAT and CDR2 FQDESV (reference sequence). This CDR3 region has 13 residues. The CDR3 sequence is CASKVTGMDTRYF. The CDR3 DNA reads TGTGCCAGCAAAGTGACAGGGATGGATACGCGGTATTTT.

J is TRBJ2-7 and V is TRBV6-2 or TRBV6-3, with TRBD2 as a possible D gene (5 bases). This CDR3 spans 14 amino acids. V gave up 7 bases and J gave up 5 bases, with 18 bases separating them. Germline CDR1 MNHEY, CDR2 SVGEGT. CDR3 bases: TGTGCCAGCAATTATGGTAGTGGGAGTGACGAGCAGTACTTC. Amino acid sequence: CASNYGSGSDEQYF.

As regards this clonotype: Mismatch with germline at one junction end may stem from a read error. The chain recombines TRBV11-2 with TRBJ2-1; maybe TRBD1 (5 bases). The CDR3 is 12 amino acids. The germline V gene encodes CDR1 SGHAT and CDR2 FQNNGV. The CDR3 DNA sequence: TGTGCCAACAGCTTAGGGGTATATGGGCAGCTCTTC. It encodes CANSLGVYGQLF.

The V and J genes are TRBV20-1 and TRBJ2-7, with D hard to call. This CDR3 has 15 residues. CDR1 and CDR2 (germline): DFQATT, SNEGSKA (reference sequence). V was clipped by 7 bases and J by 0 bases, with 19 bases between them. The chain's CDR3 is CSVKDTGVGSYEQYF. In DNA, the CDR3 is TGCAGTGTTAAAGATACCGGCGTGGGCTCCTACGAGCAGTACTTC.

The V and J genes are TRBV12-3 or TRBV12-4 and TRBJ2-1; 8 nucleotides align to TRBD2. Trimming at V came to 10 bases and at J to 6 bases, leaving 14 bases not matched to a gene. This CDR3 spans 15 amino acids. The DNA for the CDR3 is TGTGCCAATACCTACTCTAGCGGGCGCTCCAATGAGCAGTTCTTC. Residues: CANTYSSGRSNEQFF.

About this clonotype: Germline is not matched at one junction end, which may reflect a read error. The chain uses TRBV20-1 and TRBJ1-5; D gene uncertain. Germline V gene lookup returns CDR1 DFQATT and CDR2 SNEGSKA (reference sequence). The CDR3 runs 14 residues. CDR3 DNA: TGCAGTGCTAGCCCCGATAGGGTGAATCAGTCCCAGCATTTT. Its protein product is CSASPDRVNQSQHF.

Concerning this clonotype itself: Mismatch with germline at one junction end may stem from a read error. The gene calls are TRBV5-1 and TRBJ1-4; D unresolved. Germline CDR1 and CDR2: SGHRS and YFSETQ. This CDR3 comprises 15 residues. CDR3 sequence reads: CTSRTTTVTNERLFF. DNA for the CDR3: TGCACCAGCAGAACAACGACGGTAACTAATGAAAGACTGTTTTTT.

This clonotype occurred once. The chain recombines TRBV4-1 with TRBJ1-1; the D is unclear. The CDR3 is 15 residues long. Per germline, CDR1 MGHRA and CDR2 YSYEKL. Deletions cut 2 bases from V and 0 bases from J, with 10 bases between. CDR3 sequence: CASSQLILMNTEAFF. CDR3 DNA sequence: TGCGCCAGCAGCCAACTGATTCTAATGAACACTGAAGCTTTCTTT.

The chain joins TRBV16 to TRBJ2-1; no firm D call. Trimming left V 7 bases short and J 11 bases short, with 18 bases between. CDR1 KGHSY and CDR2 FQNENV come from the germline V gene. The CDR3 contains 13 residues. For the CDR3, the DNA is TGTGCCAGCAACCAGAGACGTAATAATAAGCAGTTCTTC. Amino acids: CASNQRRNNKQFF.

As to this clonotype: The junction and the germline gene differ at one end; a read error may be behind it. The CDR3 DNA sequence: TGTGCGAGCAGCGGGAGGCTGCACGAGCATTACTTC. Translating gives CASSGRLHEHYF. The V call is TRBV6-5, the J call TRBJ2-7; 9 positions agree with TRBD2. The CDR3 contains 12 residues. Per the germline V gene, CDR1 is MNHEY and CDR2 is SVGAGI.

This clonotype was recorded at least ten times. V is TRBV28 and J is TRBJ2-2; the D is unclear. The germline CDR1 and CDR2 sequences are MDHEN and SYDVKM. The CDR3 runs 11 residues. The V end lost 10 bases, the J end lost 3 bases, and 6 bases lay between the germline ends. The DNA of the CDR3 is TGTGCCATCGGGTACACCGGGGAGCTGTTTTTT. It specifies CAIGYTGELFF.

The V gene is TRBV20-1, the J gene TRBJ2-1; 11 nucleotides agree with TRBD2. The germline V gene encodes CDR1 DFQATT and CDR2 SNEGSKA (reference sequence). This CDR3 is built from 19 residues. The V and J ends lost 0 bases and 4 bases, in that order; junction bases with no gene match: 14. CDR3 sequence: CSARDIDVGGLAEYNEQFF. CDR3 bases: TGCAGTGCTAGAGATATTGACGTAGGGGGACTAGCGGAATACAATGAGCAGTTCTTC.